This TCR beta chain was sequenced for a study of T cell clusters in autoimmune cytopenias. Study in general: A median age of roughly 64 years and mean of roughly 56 years characterized healthy donor controls. A median of 51,575 TRB reads per sample yielded a median approximately 2,500 distinct clonotypes.

General study points: The T cell clusters were defined only in silico, without experimental functional validation.

TRB was amplified from roughly 270 ng of peripheral blood genomic DNA per sample. Germline V CDR1 and CDR2: MNHNS, SASEGT. This CDR3 comprises 11 residues. Multiplex touch-down PCR amplified TRB using TRB-A and TRB-B pools in one tube. One entry per CDR3 protein, without DNA, is what TCRdb gives after re-calling the multiplex PCR reads. This sample's clone table lists fewer than 7,500 distinct CDR3 sequences. In regard to this clonotype: Its cognate antigen is unknown.

The data were also submitted as part of a second study, on T cell repertoires in aging, cancer and after chemotherapy. As reported in that work: Healthy donor repertoires were recorded over several months to years and showed clear clonal overlap.

The receptor was derived from a human donor in good health. The specimen was peripheral blood. This rearrangement joins TRBV6-1 to TRBJ2-1; TCRdb's D call, TRBD1, is unchecked because there is no DNA. This CDR3 is CASSPGWEQFF.